The rows below give T cell receptor beta chains drawn from one sample of a study of cytomegalovirus exposure and HLA in healthy donors. Data came from immunoSEQ multiplex PCR; TCRdb stores just in-frame clones and leaves some out. The sample lists 75,000 to 100,000 clones, approximately 74% seen once, with over 12% in the top ten. Sample: PBMCs. Source of these receptors: a woman in her 70s in good health and CMV-seropositive. The CDR3 runs from the conserved cysteine through the conserved F or W. D genes are given only for firm matches. Clone size is given for some rows only: seen once, a few or many times, or a class if the clone is expanded.

j_call d_call v_call clone_size cdr3_aa cdr3_nt
TRBJ1-2 . TRBV28 . CASIEGGYGYTF TGTGCCAGCATTGAGGGAGGCTATGGCTACACCTTC
TRBJ1-1 . TRBV5-1 . CASSLAAGMNTEAFF TGCGCCAGCAGCTTGGCCGCGGGCATGAACACTGAAGCTTTCTTT
TRBJ2-5 TRBD2 TRBV27 . CASSSYYREDEETQYF TGTGCCAGCAGTTCGTACTACCGGGAGGATGAGGAGACCCAGTACTTC
TRBJ2-7 TRBD1 TRBV18 . CASSPRGGAEQYF TGTGCCAGCTCACCAAGAGGGGGCGCGGAGCAGTACTTC
TRBJ1-5 . TRBV7-8 . CASSLGEVFRNQPQHF TGTGCCAGCAGCTTAGGGGAGGTGTTTCGGAATCAGCCCCAGCATTTT
TRBJ1-2 . TRBV9 . CASSVSGGNGYTF TGTGCCAGCAGCGTGTCGGGGGGAAATGGCTACACCTTC
TRBJ2-1 TRBD2 TRBV27 . CASSLEPPGLAVNNEQFF TGTGCCAGCAGTTTAGAGCCCCCGGGACTAGCGGTAAACAATGAGCAGTTCTTC
TRBJ1-5 TRBD1 TRBV6-6 few CASSYWTGERQPQHF TGTGCCAGCAGTTACTGGACAGGGGAACGTCAGCCCCAGCATTTT
TRBJ1-2 . TRBV5-5 . CASSLLAWDGYTF TGTGCCAGCAGCCTTTTAGCATGGGATGGCTACACCTTC
TRBJ2-7 . TRBV7-9 few CASSLVLPPYEQYF TGTGCCAGCAGCTTAGTTCTCCCCCCCTACGAGCAGTACTTC
TRBJ1-2 TRBD1 TRBV28 . CASSLPGTGNYGYTF TGTGCCAGCAGTTTACCCGGGACAGGGAACTATGGCTACACCTTC
TRBJ2-4 . TRBV21-1 . CASSKGWRGSAKNIQYF TGTGCCAGCAGCAAAGGATGGAGGGGTTCCGCCAAAAACATTCAGTACTTC
TRBJ1-1 . TRBV7-8 . CASSLGANTEAFF TGTGCCAGCAGCTTGGGAGCGAACACTGAAGCTTTCTTT
TRBJ2-4 TRBD1 TRBV7-9 . CASSSLTGTGAKNIQYF TGTGCCAGCAGCTCCCTCACCGGGACAGGGGCCAAAAACATTCAGTACTTC
TRBJ2-7 TRBD1 TRBV7-2 . CASSGQGVAYEQYF TGTGCCAGCAGCGGACAGGGGGTGGCCTACGAGCAGTACTTC
TRBJ2-1 TRBD1 TRBV7-2 . CASSLRQGIGGGKDNEQFF TGTGCCAGCAGCCTACGACAGGGTATCGGAGGAGGAAAGGACAATGAGCAGTTCTTC
TRBJ2-2 TRBD2 TRBV7-2 few CASSKKGTSGNTGELFF TGTGCCAGCAGCAAAAAAGGGACTAGCGGAAACACCGGGGAGCTGTTTTTT
TRBJ2-7 . TRBV11-3 once CASSFVCERPSSYEQYF TGTGCCAGCAGCTTTGTGTGTGAGCGCCCGAGCTCCTACGAGCAGTACTTC
TRBJ2-2 . TRBV4-1 . CASSLTPGLAGGELFF TGCGCCAGCAGCCTCACTCCGGGACTCGCCGGCGGGGAGCTGTTTTTT
TRBJ1-2 . TRBV5-4 . CASSLSVGDGYTF TGTGCCAGCAGCTTGTCCGTAGGGGATGGCTACACCTTC
TRBJ1-1 . TRBV27 . CASSLSGGRTEAFF TGTGCCAGCAGTTTATCAGGGGGTCGAACTGAAGCTTTCTTT
TRBJ2-5 TRBD1 TRBV5-8 . CASSTGQGLRETQYF TGTGCCAGCAGCACAGGACAGGGGCTCAGGGAGACCCAGTACTTC
TRBJ1-2 . TRBV4-1 . CASSQARSVGLYGYTF TGCGCCAGCAGCCAAGCCCGATCCGTGGGGCTCTATGGCTACACCTTC
TRBJ2-5 . TRBV11-3 once CASSLGARETQYF TGTGCCAGCAGCTTAGGGGCCCGGGAGACCCAGTACTTC
TRBJ2-3 TRBD2 TRBV5-3 many CARSSPPLAGSDTQYF TGTGCCAGAAGCTCCCCCCCGCTAGCGGGGTCCGATACGCAGTATTTT
TRBJ2-2 TRBD1 TRBV29-1 . CSVGETGAGELFF TGCAGCGTTGGGGAAACAGGGGCCGGGGAGCTGTTTTTT
TRBJ2-1 . TRBV18 . CASSPPLQVTYNEQFF TGTGCCAGCTCACCCCCGCTTCAGGTAACCTACAATGAGCAGTTCTTC
TRBJ1-1 . TRBV6-5 . CASSSTGNTEAFF TGTGCCAGCAGTTCGACAGGGAACACTGAAGCTTTCTTT
TRBJ1-5 TRBD1 TRBV28 few CASSLEQGGDQPQHF TGTGCCAGCAGTTTAGAACAGGGGGGGGATCAGCCCCAGCATTTT
TRBJ2-3 TRBD2 TRBV6-5 . CASSYTGLAGTDTQYF TGTGCCAGCAGTTACACGGGACTAGCGGGGACAGATACGCAGTATTTT
TRBJ1-2 . TRBV7-3 few CVSSLGGAGGYGYTF TGTGTCAGCAGCTTAGGAGGGGCGGGCGGCTATGGCTACACCTTC
TRBJ2-1 TRBD2 TRBV10-1 . CASSEGRPGLAGNNEQFF TGCGCCAGCAGTGAGGGGCGCCCGGGACTAGCGGGGAACAATGAGCAGTTCTTC
TRBJ2-7 . TRBV28 . CASSRRDGGSVGF TGTGCCAGCAGCCGTAGAGACGGAGGGTCCGTCGGCTTC
TRBJ2-3 TRBD2 TRBV29-1 . CSRFGGEGTDTQYF TGCAGTCGTTTTGGGGGGGAGGGCACAGATACGCAGTATTTT
TRBJ2-1 TRBD1 TRBV28 . CASSWQGAYNEQFF TGTGCCAGTAGTTGGCAGGGGGCCTACAATGAGCAGTTCTTC
TRBJ1-1 TRBD1 TRBV11-2 . CASSPTTGVNTEAFF TGTGCCAGCAGCCCGACGACAGGGGTGAACACTGAAGCTTTCTTT
TRBJ1-4 . TRBV27 . CASSEGIANEKLFF TGTGCCAGCAGCGAGGGTATCGCTAATGAAAAACTGTTTTTT
TRBJ1-3 . TRBV18 few CASSPYDSSGGNTIYF TGTGCCAGCTCACCTTATGACAGCTCGGGTGGAAACACCATATATTTT
TRBJ1-2 . TRBV6-5 . CASSQSGPNYGYTF TGTGCCAGCAGCCAGAGCGGTCCTAACTATGGCTACACCTTC
TRBJ2-1 TRBD2 TRBV2 . CASSRTGGNEQFF TGTGCCAGCAGTCGGACGGGGGGGAATGAGCAGTTCTTC
TRBJ1-5 TRBD1 TRBV7-9 . CASGTGANSNQPQHF TGTGCCAGCGGAACAGGGGCAAATAGCAATCAGCCCCAGCATTTT
TRBJ2-3 . TRBV11-2 few CASNRDSSTDTQYF TGTGCCAGCAACCGGGACTCTAGCACAGATACGCAGTATTTT
TRBJ2-7 . TRBV11-2 once CASSLAPRGYEQYF TGTGCCAGCAGCTTAGCCCCCCGGGGCTACGAGCAGTACTTC
TRBJ2-1 TRBD2 TRBV10-3 once CAISELAGGRGEQFF TGTGCCATCAGTGAGCTAGCGGGGGGGCGCGGTGAGCAGTTCTTC
TRBJ1-3 . TRBV11-2 few CASSLDLSGNTIYF TGTGCCAGCAGCTTAGATCTATCTGGAAACACCATATATTTT